The 4 T cell receptor beta chains reported below all come from one sample, sequenced in a study of T cells in Graves' hyperthyroidism and ophthalmopathy (dated by TCRdb to between 2018 and 2021). The library was obtained by multiplex PCR. The run used an Illumina HiSeq 2000. TCR beta CDR3 regions were amplified from RNA transcripts. The TCR CDR3 was subjected to a first round of RT-PCR using the HTBI primer set and the Qiagen OneStep RT-PCR kit. TCRdb reran the public reads through fastp at Q25 and MiXCR, keeping productive beta chains. Rows are unified per CDR3 protein, each entry keeping the most common DNA and genes. For this sample the table gives approximately 600,000 distinct CDR3 sequences, of which 14% were detected only once. The ten top clones hold less than 6% of the sample. Sequenced: blood. These receptors all stem from a woman in her twenties or thirties with Graves' hyperthyroidism that later progressed to Graves' ophthalmopathy.

This clonotype was seen only a few times. This chain links TRBV20-1 with TRBJ2-2, with 8 positions matching TRBD1. This CDR3 has 14 amino acids. CDR1 and CDR2 (germline): DFQATT, SNEGSKA (reference sequence). Trimming at V came to 5 bases and at J to 7 bases, leaving 9 bases not matched to a gene. CDR3 residues: CSAGGDRLYGELFF. For the CDR3, the DNA is TGCAGTGCTGGTGGGGACAGGTTATACGGGGAGCTGTTTTTT.

This rearrangement joins TRBV29-1 to TRBJ2-3; D perhaps matches TRBD2 (5 bases). This CDR3 is built from 13 residues. Trimming took 6 bases from V and 4 from J, leaving 14 bases between them. Germline CDR1 SQVTM, CDR2 ANQGSEA. CDR3 protein: CSVVLALPDTQYF. CDR3 DNA: TGCAGCGTCGTTCTAGCCCTACCAGATACGCAGTATTTT.

At least ten counts were recorded for this clonotype. V and J are TRBV5-6 and TRBJ1-1; D perhaps matches TRBD1 (5 bases). The CDR3 covers 13 residues. In germline, CDR1 is SGHDT, CDR2 YYEEEE. Trimming removed 6 bases at V and 4 bases at J, with 13 bases between. CDR3 region: CASILVGGTEAFF. The CDR3 DNA follows: TGTGCCAGCATCCTTGTCGGGGGCACTGAAGCTTTCTTT.

The chain joins TRBV20-1 to TRBJ2-5; 12 positions agree with TRBD1. J lost 4 bases, V lost 5 bases, and 5 bases had no gene match. CDR1 is DFQATT, CDR2 SNEGSKA, per germline (reference sequence). This CDR3 contains 14 residues. CDR3 DNA sequence: TGCAGTGCTTGGGGGACAGGGGGCCCAGAGACCCAGTACTTC. It yields the protein CSAWGTGGPETQYF.